Reported below is one T cell receptor beta chain. Its antigen is unknown. This specimen belongs to a study of identical twins. Findings of the study overall: Twins' surplus sharing was weaker for beta out-of-frame sequences.

The ends lost 6 bases at V and 0 bases at J; junction bases unmatched: 7. This CDR3 has 17 residues. From germline, CDR1 is LGHNT and CDR2 FRNRAP. TCRdb re-derived calls from the 5' RACE reads in MiXCR, one entry per CDR3 protein. The sample lists about 810,000 distinct CDR3 sequences, about 12% occurring once. These data were also filed under a second study, of yellow fever vaccine responses in identical twins.

This chain links TRBV12-5 with TRBJ2-6; 8 positions agree with TRBD1. Sequenced input: PBMCs. This TCR was recovered from a young woman in good health. CDR3 sequence reads: CASGTGTGLSGANVLTF. The CDR3 DNA is TGTGCTAGTGGAACCGGGACAGGCCTCTCTGGGGCCAACGTCCTGACTTTC.